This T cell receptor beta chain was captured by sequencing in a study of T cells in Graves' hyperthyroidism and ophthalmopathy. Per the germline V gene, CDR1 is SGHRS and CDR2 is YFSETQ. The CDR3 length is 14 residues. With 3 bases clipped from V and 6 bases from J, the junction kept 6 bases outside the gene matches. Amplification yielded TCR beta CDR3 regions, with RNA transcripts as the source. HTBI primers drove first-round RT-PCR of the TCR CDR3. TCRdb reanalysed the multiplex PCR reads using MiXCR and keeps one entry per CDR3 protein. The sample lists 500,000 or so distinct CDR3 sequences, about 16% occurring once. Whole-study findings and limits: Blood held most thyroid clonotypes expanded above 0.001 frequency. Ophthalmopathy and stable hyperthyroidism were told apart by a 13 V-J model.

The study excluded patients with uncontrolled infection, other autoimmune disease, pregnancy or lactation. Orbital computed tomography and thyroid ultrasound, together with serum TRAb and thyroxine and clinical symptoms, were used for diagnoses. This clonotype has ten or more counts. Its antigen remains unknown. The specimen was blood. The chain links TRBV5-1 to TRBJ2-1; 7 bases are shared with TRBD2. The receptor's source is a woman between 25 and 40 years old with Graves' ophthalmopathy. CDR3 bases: TGCGCCAGCAGCTCAGGACTAGAGGTCAATGAGCAGTTCTTC. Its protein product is CASSSGLEVNEQFF.